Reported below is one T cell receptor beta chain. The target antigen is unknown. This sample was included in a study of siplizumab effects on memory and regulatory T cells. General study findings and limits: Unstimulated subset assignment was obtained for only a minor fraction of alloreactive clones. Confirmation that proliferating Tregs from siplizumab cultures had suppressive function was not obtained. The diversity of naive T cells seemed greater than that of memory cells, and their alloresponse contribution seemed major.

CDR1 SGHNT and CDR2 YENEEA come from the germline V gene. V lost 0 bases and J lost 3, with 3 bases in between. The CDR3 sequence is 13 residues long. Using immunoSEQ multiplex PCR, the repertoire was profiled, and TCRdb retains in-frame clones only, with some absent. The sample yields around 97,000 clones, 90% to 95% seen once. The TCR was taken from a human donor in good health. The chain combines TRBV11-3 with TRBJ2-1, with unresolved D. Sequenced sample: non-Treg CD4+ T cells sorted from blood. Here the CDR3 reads CASSLENYNEQFF. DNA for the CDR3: TGTGCCAGCAGCTTAGAGAACTACAATGAGCAGTTCTTC.